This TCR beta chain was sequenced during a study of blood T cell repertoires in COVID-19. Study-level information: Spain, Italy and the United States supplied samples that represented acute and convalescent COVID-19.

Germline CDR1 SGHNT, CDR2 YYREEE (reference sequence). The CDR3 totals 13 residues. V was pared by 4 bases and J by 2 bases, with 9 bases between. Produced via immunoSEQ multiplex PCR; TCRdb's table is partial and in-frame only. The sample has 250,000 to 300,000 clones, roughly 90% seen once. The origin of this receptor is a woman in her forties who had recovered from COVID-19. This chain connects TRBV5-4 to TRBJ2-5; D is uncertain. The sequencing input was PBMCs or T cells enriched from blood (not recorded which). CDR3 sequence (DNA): TGTGCCAGCAGCCCGCAGGTGCAAGAGACCCAGTACTTC. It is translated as CASSPQVQETQYF.